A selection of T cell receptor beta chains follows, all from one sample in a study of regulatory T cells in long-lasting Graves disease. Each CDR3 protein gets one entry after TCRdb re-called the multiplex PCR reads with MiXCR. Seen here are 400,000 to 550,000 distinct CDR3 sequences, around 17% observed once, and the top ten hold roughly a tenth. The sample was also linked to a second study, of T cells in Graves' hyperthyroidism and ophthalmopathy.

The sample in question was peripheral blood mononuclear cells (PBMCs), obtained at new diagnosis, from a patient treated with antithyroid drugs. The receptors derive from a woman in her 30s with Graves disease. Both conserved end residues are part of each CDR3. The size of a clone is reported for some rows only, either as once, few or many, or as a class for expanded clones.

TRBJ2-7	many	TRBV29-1	CSVYDRGRSDEQYF
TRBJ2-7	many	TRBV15	CATSRVGGEAAREQYF
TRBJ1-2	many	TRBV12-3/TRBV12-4	CASRQGQGANYGYTF
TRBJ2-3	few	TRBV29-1	CSATYGSQGTDTQYF
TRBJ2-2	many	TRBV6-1	CASRGYRDFSTGELFF
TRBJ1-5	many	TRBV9	CASSVGPIGNQPQHF
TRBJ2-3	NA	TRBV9	CASSVGSWTDTQYF
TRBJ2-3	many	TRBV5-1	CASSARDTQYF
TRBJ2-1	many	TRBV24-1	CATSQRGAGEQFF
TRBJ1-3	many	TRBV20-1	CSARFSAPSFGNTIYF
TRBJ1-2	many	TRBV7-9	CASSLVGEYGYTF
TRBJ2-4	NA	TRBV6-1	CASRGGRAKNIQYF
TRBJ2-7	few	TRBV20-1	CSASNPRLGEQYF
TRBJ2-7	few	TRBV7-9	CASSSLQGLQVYEQYF
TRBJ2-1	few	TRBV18	CASSPEMGTEQFF
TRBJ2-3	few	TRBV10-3	CAISESNQRESTDTQYF
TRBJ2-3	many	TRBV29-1	CSVGGTPLRTDTQYF
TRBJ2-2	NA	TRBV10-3	CAISQTGNTGELFF
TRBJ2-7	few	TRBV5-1	CASDPLPFVSYEQYF
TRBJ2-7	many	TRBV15	CATSRSRTASSYEQYF
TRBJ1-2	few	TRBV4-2	CASSREQGTSGYTF
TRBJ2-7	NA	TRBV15	CATSRDLGQSYEQYF
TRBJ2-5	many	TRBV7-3	CASSLSTGAYETQYF
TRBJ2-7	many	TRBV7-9	CAGQRETAYEQYF
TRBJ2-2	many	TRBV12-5	CASGSSLTRGELFF
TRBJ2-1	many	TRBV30	CAWMWGGSYNEQFF
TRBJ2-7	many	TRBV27	CASGWTGADEQYF
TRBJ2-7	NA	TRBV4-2	CASSQVSSGVELYF
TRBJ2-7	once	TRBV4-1	CASSQDLTGGREQYF
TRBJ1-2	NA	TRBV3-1	CASSQALRGRGYGYTF
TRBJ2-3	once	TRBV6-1	CASSEARGSGITQYF
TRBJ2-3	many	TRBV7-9	CASSLGGRRDTQYF
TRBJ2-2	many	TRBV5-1	CASSLRESTGELFF
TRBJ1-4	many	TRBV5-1	CASSYSGAATNEKLFF
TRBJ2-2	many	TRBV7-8	CASSKAGLANTGELFF
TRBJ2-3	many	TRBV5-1	CASSSETTDTQYF
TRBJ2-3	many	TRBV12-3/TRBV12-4	CASSRIAASTDTQYF
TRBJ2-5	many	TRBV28	CASSPTSGEETQYF
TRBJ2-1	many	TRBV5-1	CASSLILGGAGGTYNEQFF
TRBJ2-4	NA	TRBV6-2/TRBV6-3	CAIHGSSGNIQYF